The 16 T cell receptor beta chains below all came from one sample that was sequenced in a study of T-cell memory formation after mild COVID-19. TCRdb reprocessed the 5' RACE reads via MiXCR and lists one record per CDR3 protein. Of hundreds of thousands of distinct CDR3 sequences listed, roughly 22% were seen once; the top ten hold under 8.5%. Sequenced sample: PBMCs or a T cell subset sorted from them (not recorded which). These receptors came from an adult woman who had mild COVID-19 (a few samples of this study predate the infection). Cell type and time point are not known.

This chain connects TRBV18 to TRBJ1-1; 7 bases are shared with TRBD1. V trimming: 4 bases; J trimming: 1 base; junction bases outside the gene matches: 6. The CDR3 extends over 15 amino acids. CDR1 is KGHSH, CDR2 LQKENI, per germline. This chain's CDR3 is CASSLTGAGNTEAFF. CDR3 in DNA: TGTGCCAGCTCACTCACAGGGGCGGGGAACACTGAAGCTTTCTTT.

The chain employs TRBV7-8 and TRBJ2-7; D not resolved. Germline CDR1 is SGHVS and CDR2 is FQNEAQ. The V gene lost 4 bases and the J gene lost 0 bases, with 10 bases spanning the gap. The CDR3 covers 14 residues. The CDR3 spells CASSYRRNSYEQYF. CDR3 nucleotides: TGTGCCAGCAGCTATCGACGGAACTCCTACGAGCAGTACTTC.

The chain employs TRBV7-6 and TRBJ2-2; D might be TRBD2 (5 bases). This CDR3 spans 16 amino acids. Per germline, CDR1 SGHVS and CDR2 FNYEAQ. Trimming took off 6 bases at V and 0 bases at J, with 14 bases between the two ends. As DNA, the CDR3 is TGTGCCAGCAGGGACTCACCGCTCTCGAACACCGGGGAGCTGTTTTTT. This gives the protein CASRDSPLSNTGELFF.

This clonotype occurred a few times. CDR3 bases: TGTGCCAGCAGCCCGAGTTCGGGGGCATGGAACACTGAAGCTTTCTTT. Translation gives CASSPSSGAWNTEAFF. The chain is built from TRBV7-6 and TRBJ1-1; possible D gene TRBD1, 6 bases. Looked up from germline, CDR1 is SGHVS and CDR2 is FNYEAQ. The V and J ends lost 5 bases and 1 base respectively, with 17 bases between them. The CDR3 spans 16 residues.

This clonotype was picked up a small number of times. This chain uses TRBV24-1 with TRBJ2-3; the D is unclear. V shed 10 bases and J shed 0 bases, with 10 bases lying between them. The germline gives CDR1 KGHDR, CDR2 SFDVKD. The CDR3 totals 13 residues. CDR3 region: CATSPRSTDTQYF. CDR3 sequence (DNA): TGTGCCACATCACCACGAAGCACAGATACGCAGTATTTT.

The V call is TRBV7-9, the J call TRBJ2-1; no clear D. From germline, CDR1 is SEHNR and CDR2 FQNEAQ (reference sequence). The CDR3 contains 18 residues. V was pared by 5 bases and J by 0 bases, with 20 bases between. This CDR3 reads CASSPEALTLPSYNEQFF. The CDR3 coding sequence is TGTGCCAGCAGCCCGGAAGCGCTGACTCTCCCCTCCTACAATGAGCAGTTCTTC.

The chain links TRBV4-2 to TRBJ1-1; no clear D gene. V lost 3 bases to trimming and J lost 3 bases, with 14 bases between them. CDR1 LGHNA and CDR2 YNFKEQ come from the germline V gene. There are 15 residues in the CDR3. DNA of the CDR3: TGTGCCAGCAGCCAGAACGGAGGGCGGGACACTGAAGCTTTCTTT. Its translation is CASSQNGGRDTEAFF.

The genes are TRBV20-1 and TRBJ2-1, with 14 nucleotides matching TRBD2. CDR1 is DFQATT, CDR2 SNEGSKA, per germline (reference sequence). This CDR3 comprises 20 residues. Trimming at V came to 1 base and at J to 6 bases, leaving 17 bases not matched to a gene. The DNA for the CDR3 is TGCAGTGCTAGAGGCCGGGACAGAGGACTAGCGGGGGGCCGAGGCAATGAGCAGTTCTTC. Its translation is CSARGRDRGLAGGRGNEQFF.

The V gene is TRBV6-5, the J gene TRBJ1-4, with a possible D match to TRBD1 (6 bases). Per the germline V gene, CDR1 is MNHEY and CDR2 is SVGAGI. The CDR3 runs 14 residues. V was pared by 7 bases and J by 8 bases, with 17 bases between. CDR3 DNA: TGTGCCAGCAAGAAGTGGCAGGGGAACGAAAAACTGTTTTTT. This translates into CASKKWQGNEKLFF.

The chain combines TRBV20-1 with TRBJ2-7; D not certain. The CDR3 contains 15 residues. Trimming cost V 0 bases and J 2 bases, with 14 bases left between them. Per the germline V gene, CDR1 is DFQATT and CDR2 is SNEGSKA (reference sequence). CDR3 in DNA: TGCAGTGCTAGAGATCTCGTCTTCTCCGCCTACGAGCAGTACTTC. Amino acid sequence: CSARDLVFSAYEQYF.

V is TRBV7-8 and J is TRBJ2-5, with a tentative D call TRBD2 (5 bases). Trimming took 5 bases from V and 10 from J, leaving 14 bases between them. This CDR3 is built from 12 residues. Germline loops: CDR1 SGHVS, CDR2 FQNEAQ. The CDR3 DNA reads TGTGCCAGCAGCCACCCCGAGGGTTACCAGTACTTC. This codes for CASSHPEGYQYF. The whole variable domain, remainder taken from reference TRBV7-8 and TRBJ2-5, is GAGVSQSPRYKVAKRGQDVALRCDPISGHVSLFWYQQALGQGPEFLTYFQNEAQLDKSGLPSDRFFAERPEGSVSTLKIQRTQQEDSAVYLCASSHPEGYQYFGPGTRLLVL.

This clonotype was counted ten times or more. The chain carries TRBV5-1 and TRBJ2-1; D assignment may be TRBD1 or TRBD2 (6 bases each). Germline CDR1 reads SGHRS; CDR2 reads YFSETQ. The CDR3 spans 17 residues. Deletions cut 2 bases from V and 0 bases from J, with 15 bases between. CDR3 loop: CASSFLEGGFSYNEQFF. CDR3 DNA sequence: TGCGCCAGCAGCTTTCTTGAGGGGGGCTTCTCCTACAATGAGCAGTTCTTC.

In this sample, this clonotype turned up a few times. The CDR3 region has the DNA TGTGCCAGCAGCAACAGGGGGCGCGGCTATGGCTACACCTTC. Translated: CASSNRGRGYGYTF. The rearrangement uses TRBV12-3 or TRBV12-4 and TRBJ1-2; 9 bases line up with TRBD1. J gave up 4 bases and V 6 bases, and 6 bases lay outside the gene matches. The CDR3 consists of 14 residues.

Only a few counts were recorded for this clonotype. The chain employs TRBV12-3 or TRBV12-4 and TRBJ1-1; weak D call: TRBD1 (6 bases). With 4 bases removed from V and 3 bases from J, the gap between germline ends came to 18 bases. The CDR3 extends over 16 amino acids. This chain's CDR3 is CASSSLDSPEDTEAFF. CDR3 sequence (DNA): TGTGCCAGCAGTTCCTTGGACAGCCCAGAAGACACTGAAGCTTTCTTT.

The rearrangement links TRBV27 to TRBJ2-2, with D possibly TRBD1 on 6 matching bases. CDR3 size: 14 residues. Germline V lookup: CDR1 MNHEY, CDR2 SMNVEV (reference sequence). V lost 3 bases to trimming and J lost 3 bases, with 8 bases between them. DNA for the CDR3: TGTGCCAGCAGTTTTGCAGGGGACACCGGGGAGCTGTTTTTT. This sequence encodes CASSFAGDTGELFF.

This clonotype has just a few counts. The chain combines TRBV7-9 with TRBJ2-7; D is uncertain. This CDR3 has 12 amino acids. Looked up from germline, CDR1 is SEHNR and CDR2 is FQNEAQ (reference sequence). Deletions cut 2 bases from V and 3 bases from J, with 5 bases between. CDR3 amino acids: CASSLNRYEQYF. CDR3 nucleotide sequence: TGTGCCAGCAGCTTAAATCGCTACGAGCAGTACTTC.